This T cell receptor (beta chain) was captured in a study of neurological immune-mediated disorders. Study results and caveats: Among 34 multiple sclerosis patients, phylogenetic grouping put the repertoires of 18 into a single related-CDR3 cluster, a possible signature.

On this clonotype: Its antigen is unknown.

TCRdb used MiXCR to reprocess the 5' RACE reads, holding one entry per CDR3 protein. The table lists 49,000 or so distinct CDR3 sequences, 4% to 5.5% of them singletons. Trimming took off 4 bases at V and 7 bases at J, with 15 bases between the two ends. The CDR3 runs to 14 residues. Germline assignment: CDR1 SGDLS and CDR2 YYNGEE. The specimen was PBMCs. This rearrangement joins TRBV9 to TRBJ2-4; perhaps TRBD1 as D (6 bases). The sequence was obtained from a woman aged 55-70 years with multiple sclerosis. The DNA of the CDR3 is TGTGCCAGCAGCCCTCGGGACAAATGGAACATTCAGTACTTC. Translated, it gives CASSPRDKWNIQYF.